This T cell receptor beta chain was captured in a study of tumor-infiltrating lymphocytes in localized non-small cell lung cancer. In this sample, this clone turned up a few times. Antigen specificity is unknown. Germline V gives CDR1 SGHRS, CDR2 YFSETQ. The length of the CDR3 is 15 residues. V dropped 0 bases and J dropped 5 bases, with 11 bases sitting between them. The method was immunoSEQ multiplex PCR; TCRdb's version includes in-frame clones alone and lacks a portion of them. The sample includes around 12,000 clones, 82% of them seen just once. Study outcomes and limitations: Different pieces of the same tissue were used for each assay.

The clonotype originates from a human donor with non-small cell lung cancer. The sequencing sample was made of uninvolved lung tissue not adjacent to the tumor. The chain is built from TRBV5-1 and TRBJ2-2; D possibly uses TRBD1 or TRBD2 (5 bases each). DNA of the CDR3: TGCGCCAGCAGCTTGGCCGGGGCGGGTACCGGGGAGCTGTTTTTT. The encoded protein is CASSLAGAGTGELFF.